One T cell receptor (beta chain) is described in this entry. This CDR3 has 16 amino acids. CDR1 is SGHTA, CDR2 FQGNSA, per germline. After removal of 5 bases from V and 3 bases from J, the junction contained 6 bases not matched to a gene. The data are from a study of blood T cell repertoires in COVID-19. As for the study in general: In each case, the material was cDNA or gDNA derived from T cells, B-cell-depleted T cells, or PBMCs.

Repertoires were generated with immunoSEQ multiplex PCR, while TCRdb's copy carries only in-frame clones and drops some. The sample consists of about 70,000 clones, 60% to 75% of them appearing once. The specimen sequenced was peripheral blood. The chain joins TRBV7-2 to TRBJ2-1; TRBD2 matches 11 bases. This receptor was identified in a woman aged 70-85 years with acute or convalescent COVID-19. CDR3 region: CASSPWTSGYYNEQFF. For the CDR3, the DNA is TGTGCCAGCAGCCCTTGGACTAGCGGGTACTACAATGAGCAGTTCTTC.